Presented here are 19 T cell receptor beta chains from one specimen sequenced in a study of shared clonotypes between healthy human individuals. This table comes from immunoSEQ multiplex PCR, and its TCRdb copy is limited to in-frame clones, with some not included. This table holds over a million clones, roughly 96% found once. Sequencing used naive CD4+ T cells sorted from blood. The sample's subset: CD45RA+ positively selected. The receptors were sampled from a man aged 25-45 years in good health.

The rearrangement joins TRBV19 to TRBJ2-4; TRBD1 or TRBD2 may be the D gene (5 bases each). CDR1 and CDR2 (germline): LNHDA, SQIVND (reference sequence). The CDR3 covers 15 residues. The V gene lost 4 bases and the J gene lost 6 bases, with 16 bases spanning the gap. The CDR3, as DNA: TGTGCCAGTAGTACCTTGGGACCGAACCCAAACATTCAGTACTTC. Encoded protein: CASSTLGPNPNIQYF.

This clone was counted a single time. The chain joins TRBV5-1 to TRBJ2-3, with a tentative D call TRBD2 (5 bases). The CDR3 loop spans 13 amino acids. CDR1 is SGHRS and CDR2 is YFSETQ in the germline V gene. The V and J ends lost 6 bases and 0 bases respectively, with 8 bases between them. CDR3 sequence reads: CASKRESTDTQYF. The CDR3 DNA follows: TGCGCCAGCAAACGGGAAAGCACAGATACGCAGTATTTT. Full variable domain (remainder filled in from reference TRBV5-1 and TRBJ2-3): KAGVTQTPRYLIKTRGQQVTLSCSPISGHRSVSWYQQTPGQGLQFLFEYFSETQRNKGNFPGRFSGRQFSNSRSEMNVSTLELGDSALYLCASKRESTDTQYFGPGTRLTVL.

The rearrangement joins TRBV11-2 to TRBJ1-5; no definite D call. The CDR3 spans 13 residues. V lost 5 bases and J 5 bases, leaving 10 bases between the germline ends. Germline loops: CDR1 SGHAT, CDR2 FQNNGV. CDR3 residues: CASSHDRDQPQHF. CDR3 bases: TGTGCCAGCAGCCATGATAGAGATCAGCCCCAGCATTTT.

This rearrangement joins TRBV5-1 to TRBJ2-1; 8 bases are a match to TRBD1. This CDR3 has 13 amino acids. Per germline, CDR1 SGHRS and CDR2 YFSETQ. The junction had 2 bases not matched to a gene; V was cut back by 1 base and J by 8 bases. The CDR3 region is CASSLNRGDEQFF. In DNA, the CDR3 is TGCGCCAGCAGCTTGAACAGGGGGGATGAGCAGTTCTTC.

The J gene is TRBJ2-7, the V gene TRBV7-8, with D possibly matching TRBD1 (5 bases). Between the trimmed V and J ends, which lost 5 bases and 9 bases, there was a span of 14 bases. This CDR3 has 12 amino acids. Per germline, CDR1 SGHVS and CDR2 FQNEAQ. CDR3 in amino acids: CASSPKGFGQYF. CDR3 nucleotide sequence: TGTGCCAGCAGCCCGAAGGGGTTCGGGCAGTACTTC.

The rearrangement joins TRBV2 to TRBJ2-4, with D hard to call. Germline assignment: CDR1 SNHLY and CDR2 FYNNEI. The CDR3 totals 11 residues. Trimming took off 7 bases at V and 6 bases at J, with 7 bases between the two ends. CDR3 sequence: CASNRANIQYF. The CDR3, as DNA: TGTGCCAGCAACCGGGCAAACATTCAGTACTTC.

V gene TRBV7-9 combines with J gene TRBJ2-1; D gene ambiguous. Trimming stripped 5 bases from V and 0 bases from J, with 11 bases between. The germline V gene encodes CDR1 SEHNR and CDR2 FQNEAQ (reference sequence). CDR3 length: 15 amino acids. The CDR3 protein is CASSPVPSSYNEQFF. The CDR3 DNA reads as TGTGCCAGCAGCCCAGTCCCGAGCTCCTACAATGAGCAGTTCTTC.

This sequence joins TRBV6-6 and TRBJ1-5, with 7 bases matching TRBD1. The trim removed 0 bases at V and 7 bases at J, leaving 3 bases unmatched. Germline V gives CDR1 MNHNY, CDR2 SVGAGI (reference sequence). The CDR3 has 14 residues. The CDR3: CASSYSGGGQPQHF. CDR3 DNA sequence: TGTGCCAGCAGTTACTCAGGGGGCGGGCAGCCCCAGCATTTT.

The chain employs TRBV5-1 and TRBJ2-7, with D tentatively TRBD1 or TRBD2 (5 bases each). The CDR3 spans 14 residues. The V end was cut by 5 bases, the J end by 2 bases, with 14 bases between. Germline lookup yields CDR1 SGHRS and CDR2 YFSETQ. The CDR3 protein is CASRAGTEAYEQYF. In nucleotides, the CDR3 is TGCGCCAGCAGAGCCGGGACGGAGGCCTACGAGCAGTACTTC.

The chain has TRBV4-3 and TRBJ1-4, with TRBD1 identical over 7 bases. The CDR3 totals 15 residues. V shed 3 bases and J 11 bases; nucleotides not matched to a gene: 12. The germline V gene has CDR1 LGHNA and CDR2 YSLEER. The CDR3 DNA sequence: TGCGCCAGCAGCCATAGATTCGGACAGGCCGAGAAACTGTTTTTT. This encodes CASSHRFGQAEKLFF.

This rearrangement joins TRBV28 to TRBJ1-1, with 8 bases that match TRBD1. The J segment lost 8 bases and the V segment lost 1 base, leaving 6 bases of the junction unmatched. The germline V gene encodes CDR1 MDHEN and CDR2 SYDVKM. The CDR3 is 14 residues long. CDR3 coding DNA: TGTGCCAGCAGTTTATCCGGACAGGGCTCGGAAGCTTTCTTT. Its translation is CASSLSGQGSEAFF.

Concerning this clone itself: This specimen includes other DNA sequences encoding the same CDR3. The chain couples TRBV9 to TRBJ2-7; perhaps D is TRBD1 or TRBD2 (5 bases each). Germline loops: CDR1 SGDLS, CDR2 YYNGEE. V lost 2 bases and J lost 4, with 13 bases in between. This CDR3 contains 14 residues. CDR3 region: CASSVSGTNYEQYF. In nucleotides, the CDR3 is TGTGCCAGCAGCGTCTCCGGGACGAATTACGAGCAGTACTTC.

This chain joins TRBV10-3 and TRBJ1-2; D is perhaps TRBD1 (6 bases). Per the germline V gene, CDR1 is ENHRY and CDR2 is SYGVKD. CDR3 length: 13 amino acids. Trimming took off 8 bases at V and 3 bases at J, with 13 bases between the two ends. The CDR3 is CAIQTGDDYGYTF. Here the CDR3 DNA reads TGTGCCATCCAGACAGGAGATGACTATGGCTACACCTTC.

The rearrangement uses TRBV25-1 and TRBJ2-2; 7 bases are a match to TRBD2. The germline V gene has CDR1 MGHDK and CDR2 SYGVNS. Trimming cost V 2 bases and J 2 bases; bases outside gene matches: 2. The CDR3 loop spans 15 amino acids. The chain's CDR3 is CASSELAVNTGELFF. Here the CDR3 DNA reads TGTGCCAGCAGTGAACTAGCGGTAAACACCGGGGAGCTGTTTTTT.

The chain uses TRBV7-9 and TRBJ2-5; D might be TRBD2 (6 bases). Germline V gene sequence: CDR1 SEHNR, CDR2 FQNEAQ (reference sequence). This CDR3 has 13 residues. V dropped 5 bases and J dropped 4 bases, with 11 bases sitting between them. The CDR3: CASSHLGGETQYF. DNA of the CDR3: TGTGCCAGCAGCCATCTGGGGGGAGAGACCCAGTACTTC.

DNA of the CDR3: TGTGCCAGCAGTAGGGGGGGAAGGTTCACAGATACGCAGTATTTT. Translating it yields CASSRGGRFTDTQYF. This sequence joins TRBV6-6 and TRBJ2-3; weak D call: TRBD2 (7 bases). The CDR3 contains 15 residues. Trimming cost V 5 bases and J 2 bases, with 14 bases left between them. Germline loops: CDR1 MNHNY, CDR2 SVGAGI (reference sequence).

The rearrangement joins TRBV29-1 to TRBJ2-2; tentative D call: TRBD2 (6 bases). This CDR3 is built from 14 residues. V was pared by 3 bases and J by 6 bases, with 14 bases between. CDR1 is SQVTM and CDR2 is ANQGSEA in the germline V gene. The CDR3 DNA reads TGCAGCGTTGATAGTAGCGGAGTCGCCGGGGAGCTGTTTTTT. This sequence encodes CSVDSSGVAGELFF.

The genes are TRBV2 and TRBJ1-5; D possibly corresponds to TRBD1 (5 bases). The CDR3 runs 13 residues. Trimming left V 6 bases short and J 2 bases short, with 8 bases between. CDR1 and CDR2 (germline): SNHLY, FYNNEI. As DNA, the CDR3 is TGTGCCAGCAGGGGGGACCGCAATCAGCCCCAGCATTTT. Translation gives CASRGDRNQPQHF.

This clone was found once. This sample also contains other DNA sequences that code for the same CDR3. The V call is TRBV2, the J call TRBJ2-7; D may be TRBD2 (5 bases). The CDR3 is 11 residues long. Germline V gives CDR1 SNHLY, CDR2 FYNNEI. Trimming pared 9 bases from V and 3 bases from J, leaving 9 bases between. DNA for the CDR3: TGTGCCAGTTCACGGGACTACGAGCAGTACTTC. It encodes CASSRDYEQYF.